What follows are 15 T cell receptor beta chains derived from one specimen sequenced in a study of T cells in Graves' hyperthyroidism and ophthalmopathy. Researchers amplified the TCR beta CDR3 regions from RNA transcripts. Initially, a first-round RT-PCR of the TCR CDR3 employed the HTBI primer set. In TCRdb, the multiplex PCR reads were re-called with MiXCR into one record per CDR3 protein. The table includes fewer than 700,000 distinct CDR3 sequences, roughly a sixth detected once. The source material was blood. These receptors originate from a woman aged 18-29 years with Graves' ophthalmopathy.

This chain uses TRBV19 with TRBJ2-1, with TRBD2 as a possible D gene (5 bases). Trimming cost V 4 bases and J 3 bases, with 7 bases left between them. The CDR3 consists of 13 residues. From germline, CDR1 is LNHDA and CDR2 SQIVND (reference sequence). The CDR3 sequence: CASSSGLYNEQFF. CDR3 coding DNA: TGTGCCAGTAGTAGCGGGCTCTACAATGAGCAGTTCTTC.

This clonotype was picked up many times. The CDR3 nucleotides read TGTGCCAGCAGTTTTGGGACAGGGTTCACAGATACGCAGTATTTT. It specifies CASSFGTGFTDTQYF. The V gene is TRBV12-3 or TRBV12-4, the J gene TRBJ2-3, with 9 bases matching TRBD1. The CDR3 is 15 residues long. J gave up 2 bases and V 3 bases, and 3 bases lay outside the gene matches.

Of note for this clonotype: At one boundary the junction diverges from the germline segment, which might be a read error. This rearrangement joins TRBV6-1 to TRBJ2-1; no clear D. Per germline, CDR1 MNHNS and CDR2 SASEGT. The CDR3 has 12 residues. This CDR3 reads CATSRLLYEQFF. In nucleotides, the CDR3 is TGTGCCACCAGTCGGCTATTATATGAGCAGTTCTTC.

This clonotype occurred many times. The rearrangement uses TRBV3-1 and TRBJ1-4; D is unresolved. Trimming took off 4 bases at V and 7 bases at J, with 16 bases between the two ends. The CDR3 is 15 residues long. Germline V lookup: CDR1 LGHDT, CDR2 YNNKEL (reference sequence). CDR3 DNA: TGTGCCAGCAGCCCGCGTCCCCAAATGGGTGAAAAACTGTTTTTT. As protein: CASSPRPQMGEKLFF.

This clonotype was found many times. This chain connects TRBV11-2 to TRBJ2-3; D possibly matches TRBD1 or TRBD2 (6 bases each). This CDR3 has 16 residues. Trimming removed 5 bases from V and 5 bases from J, with 20 bases in between. The germline gives CDR1 SGHAT, CDR2 FQNNGV. The CDR3 coding sequence is TGTGCCAGCAGCCTGCTAACGGGGGCACAGGAAGATACGCAGTATTTT. This encodes CASSLLTGAQEDTQYF.

This clonotype was picked up many times. The chain has TRBV7-2 and TRBJ2-5; D remains ambiguous. Germline V gives CDR1 SGHTA, CDR2 FQGNSA. Trimming took off 1 base at V and 4 bases at J, with 13 bases between the two ends. CDR3 length equals 15 residues. CDR3 amino acids: CASSLGTTPIETQYF. The CDR3 bases are TGTGCCAGCAGCTTAGGGACCACTCCAATAGAGACCCAGTACTTC.

The table lists this clonotype with many counts. The rearrangement uses TRBV3-1 and TRBJ2-1; 9 bases match TRBD1. The germline V gene encodes CDR1 LGHDT and CDR2 YNNKEL (reference sequence). The CDR3 is made up of 15 amino acids. V shed 1 base, J shed 9 bases, and the junction held 7 bases outside the gene matches. CDR3 residues: CASSQGWTGDGEQFF. CDR3 bases: TGTGCCAGCAGCCAAGGATGGACAGGGGACGGTGAGCAGTTCTTC.

The table lists this clonotype with many counts. The DNA of the CDR3 is TGTGCCAGCAGCACCTCCTTGGGGACAAAAACTTACGAGCAGTACTTC. Protein product: CASSTSLGTKTYEQYF. The chain combines TRBV27 with TRBJ2-7; possible D gene TRBD1, 6 bases. Between the trimmed V and J ends, which lost 6 bases and 4 bases, there was a span of 22 bases. Looked up from germline, CDR1 is MNHEY and CDR2 is SMNVEV (reference sequence). The CDR3 spans 16 residues.

This clonotype has at least ten counts. The chain couples TRBV28 to TRBJ1-5, with D possibly matching TRBD1 (6 bases). CDR3 length: 14 residues. V was clipped by 7 bases and J by 2 bases, with 12 bases between them. Germline-derived CDR1 and CDR2 are MDHEN and SYDVKM. The CDR3 coding sequence is TGTGCCAGCAAGGGGGGGGCGGGCAATCAGCCCCAGCATTTT. Its translation is CASKGGAGNQPQHF.

This clonotype was counted only a few times. The chain couples TRBV7-6 to TRBJ2-1; TRBD2 aligns across 16 bases. CDR1 and CDR2 (germline): SGHVS, FNYEAQ. The CDR3 is made up of 17 amino acids. J was trimmed by 7 bases and V by 0 bases; bases with no gene match: 3. DNA of the CDR3: TGTGCCAGCAGCTTAGCGGGACTAGCGGGAGGGCGGAATGAGCAGTTCTTC. Its translation: CASSLAGLAGGRNEQFF.

The genes are TRBV20-1 and TRBJ1-2; TRBD1 is a possible D gene (5 bases). Germline V gene data show CDR1 as DFQATT and CDR2 as SNEGSKA (reference sequence). The CDR3 totals 14 residues. Deletions cut 5 bases from V and 6 bases from J, with 19 bases between. The CDR3 protein is CSADGPTGADGYTF. The CDR3 region has the DNA TGCAGTGCTGACGGGCCCACCGGGGCCGATGGCTACACCTTC.

V is TRBV14 and J is TRBJ2-1; D possibly corresponds to TRBD2 (6 bases). CDR3 length: 15 amino acids. The V and J ends lost 4 bases and 1 base respectively, with 11 bases between them. CDR1 and CDR2 from the germline V gene are SGHDN and FVKESK. DNA for the CDR3: TGTGCCAGCAGCCCTGTTGGGGGGTCCTACAATGAGCAGTTCTTC. This sequence encodes CASSPVGGSYNEQFF.

This clonotype showed up many times. The rearrangement uses TRBV11-2 and TRBJ2-1; TRBD2 matches 7 bases. CDR1 is SGHAT, CDR2 FQNNGV, per germline. The CDR3 has 15 residues. J gave up 5 bases and V 5 bases, and 9 bases lay outside the gene matches. The CDR3 DNA reads as TGTGCCAGCAGCCTCCGTGCGGGAGTCGACAATGAGCAGTTCTTC. The encoded protein is CASSLRAGVDNEQFF.

Ten or more counts support this clonotype. V is TRBV7-9 and J is TRBJ1-1; D gene uncertain. This CDR3 comprises 17 residues. Trimming shortened V by 3 bases and J by 4 bases, and 21 bases separated the two germline ends. The germline gives CDR1 SEHNR, CDR2 FQNEAQ (reference sequence). The CDR3 here is CASSFQRGLILGTEAFF. As DNA, the CDR3 is TGTGCCAGCAGCTTCCAGAGAGGGCTAATCTTGGGCACTGAAGCTTTCTTT.

This rearrangement joins TRBV19 to TRBJ2-7; 7 nucleotides match TRBD1. The CDR3 is made up of 12 amino acids. From germline, CDR1 is LNHDA and CDR2 SQIVND (reference sequence). Trimming took 10 bases from V and 3 from J; bases not matched to a gene: 6. The CDR3 sequence: CATVTGNYEQYF. The DNA for the CDR3 is TGTGCCACAGTGACAGGGAACTACGAGCAGTACTTC.